The following is a T cell receptor beta chain sequence with its context. What it binds is not known. A J-beta primer mix and a sample-barcoded 5' primer were used in a second PCR of roughly 6 to 11 cycles. Every sample produced at least 2.5 million CDR3-containing paired-end reads. TCRdb analysed the 5' RACE reads with MiXCR anew, one entry per CDR3 protein. The table lists roughly 800,000 distinct CDR3 sequences, 20% to 30% of them singletons. This sample was included in a study of blood T cells in healthy people across ages. Findings and limits, study-wide: Naive T cell percentage showed a strong correlation with the diversity of TCR beta.

CDR3 size: 14 residues. Germline V lookup: CDR1 SQVTM, CDR2 ANQGSEA. V was cut by 0 bases and J by 1 base, with 8 bases left in between. The same sample was also studied in work on T cells of mothers and their children. From that second work: TCR recombination output is shaped by thymic selection similarly in related and unrelated pairs.

Source material: blood. V usage is TRBV29-1 and J usage is TRBJ2-3; D remains unclear. This sequence was found in a boy between 5 and 17 years old in good health. The DNA for the CDR3 is TGCAGCGTTGAAGATGAAGCGCGCACAGATACGCAGTATTTT. Amino acid sequence: CSVEDEARTDTQYF.